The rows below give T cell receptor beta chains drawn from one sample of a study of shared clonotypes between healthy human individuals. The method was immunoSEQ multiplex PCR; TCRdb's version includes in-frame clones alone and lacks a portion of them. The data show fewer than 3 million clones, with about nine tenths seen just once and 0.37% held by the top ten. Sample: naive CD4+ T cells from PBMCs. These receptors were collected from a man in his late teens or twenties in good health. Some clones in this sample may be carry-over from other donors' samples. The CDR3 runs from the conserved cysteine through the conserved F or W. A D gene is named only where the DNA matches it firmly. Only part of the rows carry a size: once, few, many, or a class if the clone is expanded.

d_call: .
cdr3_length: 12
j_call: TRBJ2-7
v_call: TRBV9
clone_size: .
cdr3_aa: CASSPLVGEQYF
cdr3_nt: TGTGCCAGCAGCCCCCTTGTTGGCGAGCAGTACTTC

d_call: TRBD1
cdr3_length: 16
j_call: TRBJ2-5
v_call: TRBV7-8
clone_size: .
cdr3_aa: CASSLGWDRLQETQYF
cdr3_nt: TGTGCCAGCAGCTTAGGCTGGGACAGGCTCCAAGAGACCCAGTACTTC

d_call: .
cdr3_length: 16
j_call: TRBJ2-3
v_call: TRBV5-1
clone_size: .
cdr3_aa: CASSLDGGGRDNTQYF
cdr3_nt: TGCGCCAGCAGCTTGGATGGGGGCGGACGGGATAATACGCAGTATTTT

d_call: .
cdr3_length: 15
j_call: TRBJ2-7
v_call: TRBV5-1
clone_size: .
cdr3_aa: CASSLGQGRGYEQYF
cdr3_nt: TGCGCCAGCAGCCTGGGGCAGGGCCGTGGCTACGAGCAGTACTTC

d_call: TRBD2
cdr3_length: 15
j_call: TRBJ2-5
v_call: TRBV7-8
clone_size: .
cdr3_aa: CASSNFSGGQETQYF
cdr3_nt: TGTGCCAGCAGCAACTTTAGCGGGGGCCAAGAGACCCAGTACTTC

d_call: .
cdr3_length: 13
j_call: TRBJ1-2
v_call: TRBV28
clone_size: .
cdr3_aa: CASSIQGNYGYTF
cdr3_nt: TGTGCCAGCAGCATCCAGGGAAACTATGGCTACACCTTC

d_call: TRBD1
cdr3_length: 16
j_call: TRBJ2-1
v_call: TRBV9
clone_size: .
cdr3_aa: CASSVATRDRGNEQFF
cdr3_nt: TGTGCCAGCAGCGTAGCTACCCGGGACAGGGGGAATGAGCAGTTCTTC

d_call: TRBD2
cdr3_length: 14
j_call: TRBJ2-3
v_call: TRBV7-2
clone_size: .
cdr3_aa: CASSRELAGDTQYF
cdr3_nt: TGTGCCAGCAGCCGGGAACTAGCGGGAGATACGCAGTATTTT

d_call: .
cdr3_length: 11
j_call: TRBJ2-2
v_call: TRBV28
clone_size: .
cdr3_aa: CASRDTGELFF
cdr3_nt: TGTGCCAGCAGAGACACCGGGGAGCTGTTTTTT

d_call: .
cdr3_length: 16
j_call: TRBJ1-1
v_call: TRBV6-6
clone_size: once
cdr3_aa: CASSYSVGGGNTEAFF
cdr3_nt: TGTGCCAGCAGTTACTCCGTTGGTGGGGGGAACACTGAAGCTTTCTTT

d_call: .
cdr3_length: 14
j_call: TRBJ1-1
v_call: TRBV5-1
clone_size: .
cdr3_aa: CASSFPGENTEAFF
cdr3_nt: TGCGCCAGCAGCTTCCCAGGAGAGAACACTGAAGCTTTCTTT

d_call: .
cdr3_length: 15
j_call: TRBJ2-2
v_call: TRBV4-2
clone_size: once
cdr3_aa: CASRPLESAGGELFF
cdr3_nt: TGTGCCAGCAGACCCTTGGAGTCCGCCGGGGGGGAGCTGTTTTTT

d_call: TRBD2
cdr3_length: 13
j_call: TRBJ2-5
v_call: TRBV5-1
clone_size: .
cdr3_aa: CASSLAGEGTQYF
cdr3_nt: TGCGCCAGCAGCTTAGCGGGAGAAGGGACCCAGTACTTC

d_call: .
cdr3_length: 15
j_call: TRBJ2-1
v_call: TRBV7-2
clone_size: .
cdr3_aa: CASSLGPISYNEQFF
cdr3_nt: TGTGCCAGCAGCTTAGGACCGATCTCCTACAATGAGCAGTTCTTC

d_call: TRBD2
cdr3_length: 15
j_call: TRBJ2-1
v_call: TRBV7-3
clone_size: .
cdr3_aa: CASSFRVSGRNEQFF
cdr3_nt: TGTGCCAGCAGCTTTCGAGTTAGCGGGAGGAATGAGCAGTTCTTC

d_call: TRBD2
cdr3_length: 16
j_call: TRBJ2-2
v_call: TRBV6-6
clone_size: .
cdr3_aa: CASTTRTSSPNGELFF
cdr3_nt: TGTGCCAGCACCACCCGGACTAGTTCTCCCAACGGGGAGCTGTTTTTT

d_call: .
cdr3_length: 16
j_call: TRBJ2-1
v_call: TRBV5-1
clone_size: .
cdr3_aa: CASSLVQGGSYNEQFF
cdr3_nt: TGCGCCAGCAGCTTGGTGCAGGGGGGATCCTACAATGAGCAGTTCTTC

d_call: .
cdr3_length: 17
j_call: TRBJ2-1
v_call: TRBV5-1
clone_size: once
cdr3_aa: CASSWRGGTTSYNEQFF
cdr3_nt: TGCGCCAGCAGCTGGAGAGGCGGGACAACTTCCTACAATGAGCAGTTCTTC

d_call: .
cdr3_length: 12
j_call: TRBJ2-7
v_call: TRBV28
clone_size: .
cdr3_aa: CASSLPGYEQYF
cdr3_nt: TGTGCCAGCAGTTTGCCGGGGTACGAGCAGTACTTC

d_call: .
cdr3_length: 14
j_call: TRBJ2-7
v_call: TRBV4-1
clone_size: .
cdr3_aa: CATSPWGDSYEQYF
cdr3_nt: TGCGCCACCTCCCCCTGGGGGGACTCCTACGAGCAGTACTTC

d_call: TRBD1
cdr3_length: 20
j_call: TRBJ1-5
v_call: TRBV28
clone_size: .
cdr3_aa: CASSLPGGGQGADSNQPQHF
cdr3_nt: TGTGCCAGCAGTCTCCCCGGAGGGGGACAGGGGGCGGATAGCAATCAGCCCCAGCATTTT

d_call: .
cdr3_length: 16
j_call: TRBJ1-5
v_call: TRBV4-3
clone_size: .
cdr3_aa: CASSLKAGKGNQPQHF
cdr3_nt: TGCGCCAGCAGCTTAAAGGCAGGGAAGGGCAATCAGCCCCAGCATTTT

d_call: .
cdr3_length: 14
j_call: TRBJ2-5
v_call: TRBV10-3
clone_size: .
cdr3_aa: CAISERAGEETQYF
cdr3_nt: TGTGCCATCAGTGAGAGGGCAGGGGAGGAGACCCAGTACTTC

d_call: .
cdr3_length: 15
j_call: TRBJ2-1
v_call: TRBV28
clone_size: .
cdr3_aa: CASSLLPTQTNEQFF
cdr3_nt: TGTGCCAGCAGTTTGCTACCCACTCAAACCAATGAGCAGTTCTTC

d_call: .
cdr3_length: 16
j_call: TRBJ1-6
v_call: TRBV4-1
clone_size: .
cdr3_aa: CASSPFDSLLNSPLHF
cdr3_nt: TGCGCCAGCAGCCCCTTCGACAGCCTTCTTAATTCACCCCTCCACTTT

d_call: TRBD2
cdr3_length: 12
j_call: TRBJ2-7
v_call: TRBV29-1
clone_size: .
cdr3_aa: CSVDPSGGEQYF
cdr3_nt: TGCAGCGTTGACCCCAGCGGGGGGGAGCAGTACTTC

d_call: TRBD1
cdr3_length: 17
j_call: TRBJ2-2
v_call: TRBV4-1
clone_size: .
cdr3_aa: CASSQETPGQGAGELFF
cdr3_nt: TGCGCCAGCAGCCAAGAGACTCCGGGACAGGGGGCCGGGGAGCTGTTTTTT

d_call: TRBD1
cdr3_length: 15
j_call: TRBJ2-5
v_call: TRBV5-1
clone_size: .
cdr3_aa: CASSSGQGNQETQYF
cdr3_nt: TGCGCCAGCAGCTCAGGACAGGGGAACCAAGAGACCCAGTACTTC

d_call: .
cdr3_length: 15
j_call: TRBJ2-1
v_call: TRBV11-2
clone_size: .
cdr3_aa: CASSSLSGSYNEQFF
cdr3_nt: TGTGCCAGCAGCTCACTAAGCGGCTCCTACAATGAGCAGTTCTTC

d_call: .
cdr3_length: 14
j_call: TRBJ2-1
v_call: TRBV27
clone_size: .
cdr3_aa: CASSPWSARNEQFF
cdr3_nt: TGTGCCAGCAGTCCCTGGAGTGCCCGCAATGAGCAGTTCTTC

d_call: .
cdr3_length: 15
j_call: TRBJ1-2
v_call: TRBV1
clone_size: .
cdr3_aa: CTSSQDGGGGDGYTF
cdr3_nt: TGCACCAGCAGCCAAGATGGGGGGGGCGGAGACGGCTACACCTTC

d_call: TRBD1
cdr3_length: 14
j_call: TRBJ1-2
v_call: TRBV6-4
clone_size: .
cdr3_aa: CASSETGVGYGYTF
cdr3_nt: TGTGCCAGCAGTGAGACAGGGGTAGGATATGGCTACACCTTC

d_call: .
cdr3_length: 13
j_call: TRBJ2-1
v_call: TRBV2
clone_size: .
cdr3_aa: CASRLTVLNEQFF
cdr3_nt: TGTGCCAGCAGATTAACAGTGCTCAATGAGCAGTTCTTC

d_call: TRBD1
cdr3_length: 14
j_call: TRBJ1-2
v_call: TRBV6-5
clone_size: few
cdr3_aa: CASSKIQGAEGYTF
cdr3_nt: TGTGCCAGCAGTAAGATTCAGGGGGCGGAGGGCTACACCTTC

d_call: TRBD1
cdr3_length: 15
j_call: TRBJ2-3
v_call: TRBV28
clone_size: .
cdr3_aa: CASSLEGTGTDTQYF
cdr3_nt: TGTGCCAGCAGTTTAGAGGGGACAGGCACAGATACGCAGTATTTT

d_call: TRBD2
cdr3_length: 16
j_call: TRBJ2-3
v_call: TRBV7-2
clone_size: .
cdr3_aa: CASSLGGGVPGDTQYF
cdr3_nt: TGTGCCAGCAGCTTAGGCGGGGGGGTGCCTGGTGATACGCAGTATTTT

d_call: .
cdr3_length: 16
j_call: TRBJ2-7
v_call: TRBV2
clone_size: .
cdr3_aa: CASSDGGGQPADEQYF
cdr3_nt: TGTGCCAGCAGTGACGGGGGGGGACAGCCCGCGGACGAGCAGTACTTC

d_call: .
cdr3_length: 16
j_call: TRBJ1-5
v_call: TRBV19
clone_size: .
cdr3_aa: CASSIRGSDSNQPQHF
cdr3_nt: TGTGCCAGTAGTATTCGGGGGTCGGATAGCAATCAGCCCCAGCATTTT

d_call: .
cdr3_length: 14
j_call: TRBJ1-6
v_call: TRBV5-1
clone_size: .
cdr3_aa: CASSTLQRNSPLHF
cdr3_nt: TGCGCCAGCAGCACTTTACAGAGGAATTCACCCCTCCACTTT

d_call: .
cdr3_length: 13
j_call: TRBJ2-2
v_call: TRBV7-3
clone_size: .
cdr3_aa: CASSLGHTGELFF
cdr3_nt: TGTGCCAGCAGCTTAGGACACACCGGGGAGCTGTTTTTT

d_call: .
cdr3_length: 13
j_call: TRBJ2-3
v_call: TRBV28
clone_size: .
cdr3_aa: CASRVRESDTQYF
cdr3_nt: TGTGCCAGCAGGGTCAGGGAGTCAGATACGCAGTATTTT

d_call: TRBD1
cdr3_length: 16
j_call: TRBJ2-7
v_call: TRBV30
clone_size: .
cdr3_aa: CAWSRHPGQGAYEQYF
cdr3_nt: TGTGCCTGGAGTCGTCACCCGGGACAGGGGGCCTACGAGCAGTACTTC

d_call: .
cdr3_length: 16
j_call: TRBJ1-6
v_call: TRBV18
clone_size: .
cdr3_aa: CASSPQGPYGDSPLHF
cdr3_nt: TGTGCCAGCTCACCCCAGGGGCCGTACGGCGATTCACCCCTCCACTTT

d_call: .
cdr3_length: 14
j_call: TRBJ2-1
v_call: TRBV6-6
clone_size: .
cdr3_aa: CASTSGSSYNEQFF
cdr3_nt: TGTGCCAGCACATCCGGAAGCTCCTACAATGAGCAGTTCTTC

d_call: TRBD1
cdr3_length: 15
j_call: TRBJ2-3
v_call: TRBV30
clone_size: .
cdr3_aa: CAWKTGGTNTDTQYF
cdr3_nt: TGTGCCTGGAAAACAGGGGGCACAAACACAGATACGCAGTATTTT

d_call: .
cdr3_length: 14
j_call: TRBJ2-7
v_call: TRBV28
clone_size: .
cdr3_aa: CASRGPQGAYEQYF
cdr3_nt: TGTGCCAGCAGAGGACCGCAGGGCGCCTACGAGCAGTACTTC

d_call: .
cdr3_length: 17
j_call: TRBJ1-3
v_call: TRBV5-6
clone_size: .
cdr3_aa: CASSLRTVISSGNTIYF
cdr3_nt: TGTGCCAGCAGCTTGCGGACGGTGATATCATCTGGAAACACCATATATTTT

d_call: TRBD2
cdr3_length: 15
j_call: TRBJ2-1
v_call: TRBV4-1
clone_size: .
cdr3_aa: CASSLGLADDNEQFF
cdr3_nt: TGCGCCAGCAGCCTGGGACTAGCGGACGACAATGAGCAGTTCTTC

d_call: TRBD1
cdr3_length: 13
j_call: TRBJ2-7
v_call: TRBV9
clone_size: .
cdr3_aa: CASSATTGTEQYF
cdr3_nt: TGTGCCAGCAGCGCCACGACAGGGACCGAGCAGTACTTC

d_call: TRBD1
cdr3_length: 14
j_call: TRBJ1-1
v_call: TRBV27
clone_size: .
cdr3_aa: CASTPGGAGTEAFF
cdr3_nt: TGTGCCAGCACACCAGGGGGCGCGGGCACTGAAGCTTTCTTT

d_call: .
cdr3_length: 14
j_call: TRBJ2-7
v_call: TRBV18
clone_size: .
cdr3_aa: CASSPPLSTYEQYF
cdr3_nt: TGTGCCAGCTCACCACCGTTATCTACCTACGAGCAGTACTTC

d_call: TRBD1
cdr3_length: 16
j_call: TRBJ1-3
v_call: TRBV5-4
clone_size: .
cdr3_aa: CASSWAPTGTGNTIYF
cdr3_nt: TGTGCCAGCAGCTGGGCACCGACAGGGACTGGAAACACCATATATTTT

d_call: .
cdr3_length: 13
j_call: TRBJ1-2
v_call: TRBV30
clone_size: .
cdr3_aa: CAWSAQGNYGYTF
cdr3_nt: TGTGCCTGGAGTGCTCAGGGCAACTATGGCTACACCTTC

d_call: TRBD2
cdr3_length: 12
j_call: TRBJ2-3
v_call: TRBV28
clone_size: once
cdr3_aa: CASSSGTDTQYF
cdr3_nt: TGTGCCAGTTCTAGCGGAACAGATACGCAGTATTTT

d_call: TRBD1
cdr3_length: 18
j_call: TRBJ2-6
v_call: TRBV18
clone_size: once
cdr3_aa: CASSQTGALNRGANVLTF
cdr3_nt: TGTGCCAGCTCACAAACAGGGGCCCTTAATCGTGGGGCCAACGTCCTGACTTTC

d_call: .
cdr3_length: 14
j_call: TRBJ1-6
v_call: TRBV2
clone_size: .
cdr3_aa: CASSREGTGSPLHF
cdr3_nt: TGTGCCAGCAGCAGAGAAGGCACGGGTTCACCCCTCCACTTT

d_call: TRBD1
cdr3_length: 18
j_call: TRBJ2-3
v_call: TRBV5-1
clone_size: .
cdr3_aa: CASTHSGTGGYSTDTQYF
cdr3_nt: TGCGCCAGCACCCACTCCGGGACAGGGGGCTATAGCACAGATACGCAGTATTTT

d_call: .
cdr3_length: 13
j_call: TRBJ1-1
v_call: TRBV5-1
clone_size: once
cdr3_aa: CASSLAEFTEAFF
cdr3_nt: TGCGCCAGCAGCTTGGCAGAGTTCACTGAAGCTTTCTTT

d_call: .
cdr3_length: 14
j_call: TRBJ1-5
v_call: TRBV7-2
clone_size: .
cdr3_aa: CASSLLGRDQPQHF
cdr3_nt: TGTGCCAGCAGCTTACTGGGCAGAGATCAGCCCCAGCATTTT